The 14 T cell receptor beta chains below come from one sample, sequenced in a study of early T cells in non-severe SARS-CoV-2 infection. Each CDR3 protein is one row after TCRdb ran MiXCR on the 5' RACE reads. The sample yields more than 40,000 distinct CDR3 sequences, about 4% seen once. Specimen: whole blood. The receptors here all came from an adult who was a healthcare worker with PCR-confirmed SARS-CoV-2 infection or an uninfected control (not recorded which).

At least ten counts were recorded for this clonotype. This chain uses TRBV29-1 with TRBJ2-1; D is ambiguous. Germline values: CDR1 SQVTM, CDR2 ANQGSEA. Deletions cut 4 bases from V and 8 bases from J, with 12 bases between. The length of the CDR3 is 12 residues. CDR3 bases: TGCAGCGTTGCTCCCGTAGGTGATGAGCAGTTCTTC. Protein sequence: CSVAPVGDEQFF.

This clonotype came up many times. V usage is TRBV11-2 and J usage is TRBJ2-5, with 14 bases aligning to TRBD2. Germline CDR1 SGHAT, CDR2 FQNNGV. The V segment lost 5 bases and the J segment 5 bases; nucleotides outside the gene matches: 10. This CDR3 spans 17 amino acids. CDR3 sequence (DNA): TGTGCCAGCAGCCCTTCGGGACTAGCGGGAGAGGGGGAGACCCAGTACTTC. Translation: CASSPSGLAGEGETQYF.

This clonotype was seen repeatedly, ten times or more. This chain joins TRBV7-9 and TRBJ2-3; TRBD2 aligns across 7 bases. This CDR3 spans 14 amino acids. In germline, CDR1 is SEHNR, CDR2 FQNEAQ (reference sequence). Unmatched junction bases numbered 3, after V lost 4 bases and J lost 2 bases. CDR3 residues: CASSSGLNTDTQYF. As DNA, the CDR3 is TGTGCCAGCAGCTCGGGACTAAACACAGATACGCAGTATTTT.

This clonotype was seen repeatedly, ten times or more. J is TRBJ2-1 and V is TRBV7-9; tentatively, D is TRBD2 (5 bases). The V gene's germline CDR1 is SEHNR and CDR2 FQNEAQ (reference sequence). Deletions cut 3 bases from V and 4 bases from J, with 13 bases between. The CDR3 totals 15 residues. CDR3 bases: TGTGCCAGCAGCTTCGGGGAAAAAAAATACAATGAGCAGTTCTTC. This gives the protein CASSFGEKKYNEQFF.

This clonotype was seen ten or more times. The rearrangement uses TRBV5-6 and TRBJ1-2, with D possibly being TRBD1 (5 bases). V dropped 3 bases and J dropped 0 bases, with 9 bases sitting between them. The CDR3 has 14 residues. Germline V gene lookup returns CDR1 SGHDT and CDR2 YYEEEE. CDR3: CASSYRGPNYGYTF. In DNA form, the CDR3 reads TGTGCCAGCAGCTACCGGGGCCCTAACTATGGCTACACCTTC.

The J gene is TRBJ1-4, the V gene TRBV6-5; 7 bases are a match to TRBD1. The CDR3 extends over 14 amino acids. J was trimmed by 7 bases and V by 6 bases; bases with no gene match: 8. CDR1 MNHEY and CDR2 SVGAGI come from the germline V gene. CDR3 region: CASRDRVMGEKLFF. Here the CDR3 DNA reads TGTGCCAGCAGAGACAGGGTGATGGGTGAAAAACTGTTTTTT.

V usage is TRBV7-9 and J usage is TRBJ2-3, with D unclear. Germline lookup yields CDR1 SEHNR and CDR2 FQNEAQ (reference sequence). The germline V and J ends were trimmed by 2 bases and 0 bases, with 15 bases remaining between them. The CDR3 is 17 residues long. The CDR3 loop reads CASSLHSQLTSTDTQYF. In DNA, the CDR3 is TGTGCCAGCAGCTTACATTCCCAGCTGACTAGCACAGATACGCAGTATTTT.

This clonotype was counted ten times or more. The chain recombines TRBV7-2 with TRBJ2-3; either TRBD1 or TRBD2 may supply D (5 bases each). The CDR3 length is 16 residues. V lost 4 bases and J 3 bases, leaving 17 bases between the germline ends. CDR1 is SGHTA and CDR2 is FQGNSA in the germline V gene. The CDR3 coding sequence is TGTGCCAGCAGCTCCGGGACCGCGAAGGGAACAGATACGCAGTATTTT. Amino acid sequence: CASSSGTAKGTDTQYF.

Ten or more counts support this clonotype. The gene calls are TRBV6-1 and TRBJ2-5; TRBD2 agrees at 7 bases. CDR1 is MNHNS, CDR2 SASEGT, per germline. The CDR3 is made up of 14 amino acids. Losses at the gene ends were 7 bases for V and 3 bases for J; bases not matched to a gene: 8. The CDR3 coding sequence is TGTGCCAGCAAACGATCTGGGAGGGAAGAGACCCAGTACTTC. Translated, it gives CASKRSGREETQYF.

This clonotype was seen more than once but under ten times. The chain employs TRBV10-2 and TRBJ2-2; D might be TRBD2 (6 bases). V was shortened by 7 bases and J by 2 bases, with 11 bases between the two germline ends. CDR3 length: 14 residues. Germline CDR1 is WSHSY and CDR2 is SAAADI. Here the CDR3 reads CASTRDSNTGELFF. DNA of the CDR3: TGCGCCAGCACCCGGGACTCTAACACCGGGGAGCTGTTTTTT.

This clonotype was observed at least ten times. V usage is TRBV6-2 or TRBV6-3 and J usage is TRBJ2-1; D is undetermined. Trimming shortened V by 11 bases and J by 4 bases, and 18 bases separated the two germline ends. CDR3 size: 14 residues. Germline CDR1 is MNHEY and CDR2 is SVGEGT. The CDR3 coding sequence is TGTGCCGCTACCCTCGGGCCGGGTTACAATGAGCAGTTCTTC. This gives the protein CAATLGPGYNEQFF.

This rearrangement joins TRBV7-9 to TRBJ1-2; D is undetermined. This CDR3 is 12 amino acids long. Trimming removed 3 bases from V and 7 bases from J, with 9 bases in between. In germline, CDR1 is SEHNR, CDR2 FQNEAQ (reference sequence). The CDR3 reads CASSFSPAGYTF. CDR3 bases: TGTGCCAGCAGCTTTTCCCCGGCTGGCTACACCTTC.

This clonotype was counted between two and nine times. This chain's CDR3 is CSVEGTSGGANEQFF. The DNA of the CDR3 is TGCAGCGTTGAAGGGACTAGCGGGGGGGCGAATGAGCAGTTCTTC. V and J are TRBV29-1 and TRBJ2-1; 15 nucleotides agree with TRBD2. Germline CDR1 is SQVTM and CDR2 is ANQGSEA. The CDR3 consists of 15 residues. Trimming took 1 base from V and 7 from J; bases not matched to a gene: 2.

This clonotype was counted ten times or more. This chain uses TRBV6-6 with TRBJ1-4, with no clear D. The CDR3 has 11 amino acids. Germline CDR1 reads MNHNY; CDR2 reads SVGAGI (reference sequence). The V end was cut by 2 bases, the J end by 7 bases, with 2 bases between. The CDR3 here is CASSYSEKLFF. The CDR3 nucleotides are TGTGCCAGCAGTTACAGTGAAAAACTGTTTTTT.